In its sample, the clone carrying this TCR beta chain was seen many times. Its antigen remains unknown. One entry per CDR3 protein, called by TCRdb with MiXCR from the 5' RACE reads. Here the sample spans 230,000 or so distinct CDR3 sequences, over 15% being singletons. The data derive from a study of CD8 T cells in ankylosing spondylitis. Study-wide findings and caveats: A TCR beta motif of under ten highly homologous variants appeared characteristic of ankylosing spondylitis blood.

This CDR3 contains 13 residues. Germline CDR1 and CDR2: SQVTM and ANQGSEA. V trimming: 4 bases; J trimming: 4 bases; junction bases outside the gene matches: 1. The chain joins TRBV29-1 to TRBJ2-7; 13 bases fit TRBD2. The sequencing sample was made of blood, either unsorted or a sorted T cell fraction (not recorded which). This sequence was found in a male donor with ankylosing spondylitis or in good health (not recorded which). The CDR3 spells CSVATSGRYEQYF. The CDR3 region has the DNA TGCAGCGTTGCGACTAGCGGGAGGTACGAGCAGTACTTC.